This T cell receptor beta chain was documented in a study of blood T cell repertoires in COVID-19. Turning to the study itself: COVID-19 samples, acute and convalescent, were from the United States, Italy and Spain. From T cells, B-cell-depleted T cells, or PBMCs came the material, which was cDNA or gDNA.

This table comes from immunoSEQ multiplex PCR, and its TCRdb copy is limited to in-frame clones, with some not included. Of hundreds of thousands of clones listed, about 89% are singletons. This CDR3 has 15 residues. Looked up from germline, CDR1 is SGHVS and CDR2 is FQNEAQ. V dropped 5 bases and J dropped 5 bases, with 18 bases sitting between them. Individuals drawn from approximately 26 US areas were about 18 to 95 years old. Researchers sorted participants into cohorts using their self-reported clinical history. The material sequenced was PBMCs or T cells enriched from blood (not recorded which). The clonotype originates from a woman aged 25-40 years who had recovered from COVID-19. V usage is TRBV7-8 and J usage is TRBJ2-5, with D tentatively TRBD2 (7 bases). CDR3 loop: CASSPGGPGGETQYF. The DNA for the CDR3 is TGTGCCAGCAGCCCCGGGGGGCCAGGAGGCGAGACCCAGTACTTC. Using reference TRBV7-8 and TRBJ2-5 for the parts outside the CDR3, the full variable domain is GAGVSQSPRYKVAKRGQDVALRCDPISGHVSLFWYQQALGQGPEFLTYFQNEAQLDKSGLPSDRFFAERPEGSVSTLKIQRTQQEDSAVYLCASSPGGPGGETQYFGPGTRLLVL.